These T cell receptor beta chains were read from a single sample in a study of shared clonotypes between healthy human individuals. Generated by immunoSEQ multiplex PCR, the TCRdb table keeps only in-frame clones and is missing some. Of about 590,000 clones in the sample, around 95% are singletons; the top ten hold roughly 0.1%. Sequenced input: naive CD8+ T cells sorted from blood. These receptor sequences come from a woman aged 25 to 39 in good health. Both conserved end residues are part of each CDR3. The order of the fields is V gene, clone size, J gene, D gene, CDR3 DNA, CDR3 protein. D genes are given only for firm matches. A row's size may be missing; if present it is once, few, many or a size class.

>TRBV7-9|.|TRBJ2-7|.
TGTGCCAGCAGCCGACCCGAGGGGGGGCCCGAGCAGTACTTC
CASSRPEGGPEQYF
>TRBV11-3|.|TRBJ2-1|TRBD2
TGTGCCAGCAGCTCCGAGTCGGCTAGCGGGATCAGGGAGCAGTTCTTC
CASSSESASGIREQFF
>TRBV15|once|TRBJ2-3|.
TGTGCCACCAGCAGAGAGCACAGCACAGATACGCAGTATTTT
CATSREHSTDTQYF
>TRBV7-9|.|TRBJ1-2|.
TGTGCCAGCAGCCTCGCGGGAGCCGCGGGCTACACCTTC
CASSLAGAAGYTF
>TRBV5-1|.|TRBJ1-4|.
TGCGCCAGCAGCACTGACCAAAGAGACTGGTTTTTT
CASSTDQRDWFF
>TRBV5-1|.|TRBJ2-1|TRBD1
TGCGCCAGCAGCTTGGAGAGCGGGACAGGGTACTACAATGAGCAGTTCTTC
CASSLESGTGYYNEQFF
>TRBV28|.|TRBJ2-7|.
TGTGCCAGCGGTAGCCGGGGGGCTACCTACGAGCAGTACTTC
CASGSRGATYEQYF
>TRBV4-1|.|TRBJ2-7|TRBD2
TGCGCCAGCAGCCAAGGGGTAGCGGGAGGGCCCTACGAGCAGTACTTC
CASSQGVAGGPYEQYF
>TRBV25-1|.|TRBJ2-1|TRBD2
TGTGCCAGCAGTGAATGGCAACTAGCGGGAGCCCACAATGAGCAGTTCTTC
CASSEWQLAGAHNEQFF
>TRBV27|.|TRBJ2-3|.
TGTGCCAGCAGTTCCTGGGCCGGGGGCACAGATACGCAGTATTTT
CASSSWAGGTDTQYF
>TRBV5-6|.|TRBJ2-3|.
TGTGCCAGCAGCTTGGATAGCGTAGATACGCAGTATTTT
CASSLDSVDTQYF
>TRBV2|.|TRBJ2-3|TRBD2
TGTGCCAGCAGCGCGAGACTAGCGGGAGGGCCAGGCACAGATACGCAGTATTTT
CASSARLAGGPGTDTQYF
>TRBV11-2|.|TRBJ1-3|.
TGTGCCAGCAGCTTTCACTTCTACGGAGCTGGAAACACCATATATTTT
CASSFHFYGAGNTIYF
>TRBV28|.|TRBJ1-5|.
TGTGCCAGCAGTGCGGGCGGCAGTAGCAATCAGCCCCAGCATTTT
CASSAGGSSNQPQHF
>TRBV2|.|TRBJ1-2|.
TGTGCCAGCAGTCTGGCGGTGAAAGGGAGCTATGGCTACACCTTC
CASSLAVKGSYGYTF
>TRBV30|.|TRBJ2-1|TRBD2
TGTGCCTGGAGTTCACCGGGACTAGCGAGTTGGAATGAGCAGTTCTTC
CAWSSPGLASWNEQFF